A selection of T cell receptor beta chains follows, all from one sample in a study of molecular identifiers for immune sequencing clone quantification. TCRdb re-derived calls from the PCR reads in MiXCR, one entry per CDR3 protein. Of roughly 320,000 distinct CDR3 sequences in the sample, over 20% were seen once. The sample consisted of naive CD8+ T cells from blood, with Jurkat cell RNA spiked in. The source is a human donor in good health. Some libraries in this study had Jurkat cell RNA spiked in. CDR3s include the opening cysteine and the closing phenylalanine or tryptophan. A D gene is named only where the DNA matches it firmly. Size is stated for part of the rows, as once, few or many counts, or as a class when the clone is expanded.

TRBD2 | few | TRBJ2-7 | TRBV7-9 | CASSSRGDAYEQYF | TGTGCCAGCAGCTCCCGGGGGGATGCCTACGAGCAGTACTTC
NA | many | TRBJ1-2 | TRBV6-2/TRBV6-3 | CASSYSLEYYGYTF | TGTGCCAGCAGTTACTCTTTGGAGTACTATGGCTACACCTTC
NA | many | TRBJ2-5 | TRBV4-3 | CASSTREGETQYF | TGCGCCAGCAGCACCCGAGAAGGAGAGACCCAGTACTTC
NA | few | TRBJ1-4 | TRBV19 | CASSPSSQGPFEKLFF | TGTGCCAGTAGTCCCTCCTCACAGGGTCCCTTTGAAAAACTGTTTTTT
NA | NA | TRBJ2-7 | TRBV20-1 | CSARDTASYPYEQYF | TGCAGTGCTAGAGATACGGCTAGCTATCCCTACGAGCAGTACTTC
NA | many | TRBJ2-7 | TRBV29-1 | CSVEGFGGEYEQYF | TGCAGCGTTGAGGGATTTGGGGGCGAGTACGAGCAGTACTTC
NA | few | TRBJ2-3 | TRBV27 | CASSLLSDREGDTQYF | TGTGCCAGCAGTTTATTATCGGACAGGGAGGGGGATACGCAGTATTTT
TRBD1 | many | TRBJ2-3 | TRBV12-3/TRBV12-4 | CASSLFRTGGSDTQYF | TGTGCCAGCAGTTTGTTCCGGACAGGGGGCTCGGATACGCAGTATTTT
NA | NA | TRBJ2-1 | TRBV6-2/TRBV6-3 | CASSPNEDSADEQFF | TGTGCCAGCAGCCCCAACGAGGACAGCGCCGATGAGCAGTTCTTC
NA | many | TRBJ1-1 | TRBV5-1 | CASSIGQSPMNTEAFF | TGCGCCAGCAGCATCGGACAGAGCCCAATGAACACTGAAGCTTTCTTT
TRBD2 | many | TRBJ2-3 | TRBV6-5 | CASSYSGLEGTDTQYF | TGTGCCAGCAGTTACTCCGGACTAGAGGGCACAGATACGCAGTATTTT
NA | many | TRBJ1-5 | TRBV7-9 | CASSDDSLNQPQHF | TGTGCCAGCAGCGACGACAGCCTCAATCAGCCCCAGCATTTT
NA | NA | TRBJ1-4 | TRBV11-2 | CASTTTGGATNEKLFF | TGTGCCAGCACCACAACGGGGGGAGCAACTAATGAAAAACTGTTTTTT
NA | few | TRBJ2-7 | TRBV24-1 | CATADSSRGYEQYF | TGTGCCACCGCCGACTCCAGCAGGGGATACGAGCAGTACTTC
NA | many | TRBJ2-7 | TRBV7-2 | CASSLEGSGDYEQYF | TGTGCCAGCAGCTTAGAAGGGTCCGGGGACTACGAGCAGTACTTC
NA | few | TRBJ2-5 | TRBV7-8 | CASSLALTGRETQYF | TGTGCCAGCAGCTTAGCTCTCACGGGCCGGGAGACCCAGTACTTC
TRBD2 | few | TRBJ2-1 | TRBV11-3 | CASSRTGTSANNEQFF | TGTGCCAGCAGCCGGACCGGGACTAGCGCAAACAATGAGCAGTTCTTC
TRBD2 | many | TRBJ2-7 | TRBV28 | CASTPTSGSSYEQYF | TGTGCCAGCACCCCGACTAGCGGTAGCTCCTACGAGCAGTACTTC
TRBD1 | NA | TRBJ2-7 | TRBV20-1 | CSARDGQGPYEQYF | TGCAGTGCTAGAGATGGACAGGGGCCGTACGAGCAGTACTTC
TRBD1 | many | TRBJ2-3 | TRBV29-1 | CSVPGTVTDTQYF | TGCAGCGTACCCGGGACAGTCACAGATACGCAGTATTTT
NA | many | TRBJ1-1 | TRBV5-1 | CASSLYEEMGTEAFF | TGCGCCAGCAGCCTCTACGAGGAGATGGGGACTGAAGCTTTCTTT
NA | few | TRBJ2-5 | TRBV4-1 | CASSVRINYPGTQYF | TGCGCCAGCAGCGTTCGGATTAACTACCCGGGTACCCAGTACTTC
TRBD1 | few | TRBJ2-1 | TRBV27 | CASKGTGVRNEQFF | TGTGCCAGCAAAGGGACAGGGGTAAGAAATGAGCAGTTCTTC
NA | many | TRBJ2-1 | TRBV24-1 | CATSRVKGNEQFF | TGTGCCACCAGTAGGGTCAAGGGTAATGAGCAGTTCTTC
NA | many | TRBJ1-4 | TRBV4-3 | CASSQGYRVRATNEKLFF | TGCGCCAGCAGCCAAGGGTACAGGGTCAGGGCAACTAATGAAAAACTGTTTTTT
NA | NA | TRBJ2-3 | TRBV6-5 | CASSKTDSTDTQYF | TGTGCCAGCAGTAAAACGGACAGCACAGATACGCAGTATTTT
NA | NA | TRBJ2-5 | TRBV4-1 | CASNQETVLQETQYF | TGCGCCAGCAACCAAGAAACAGTATTACAAGAGACCCAGTACTTC
NA | many | TRBJ1-2 | TRBV19 | CASSIFSGNYGYTF | TGTGCCAGTAGTATATTCAGCGGCAACTATGGCTACACCTTC
NA | many | TRBJ2-2 | TRBV29-1 | CSVELINTGELFF | TGCAGCGTTGAATTGATCAACACCGGGGAGCTGTTTTTT
NA | many | TRBJ2-4 | TRBV7-7 | CASSDEQGPKNIQYF | TGTGCTAGCAGCGACGAACAGGGTCCCAAAAACATTCAGTACTTC
NA | many | TRBJ2-5 | TRBV1 | CTSSRGKSGSETQYF | TGCACCAGCAGCCGTGGGAAAAGCGGGAGTGAGACCCAGTACTTC
NA | once | TRBJ2-5 | TRBV27 | CASSPIGPTQETRYF | TGTGCCAGCAGTCCTATAGGCCCCACTCAAGAGACCCGGTACTTC
NA | few | TRBJ2-7 | TRBV28 | CASSPMGPREQYF | TGTGCCAGCAGTCCTATGGGGCCGCGTGAGCAGTACTTC
NA | NA | TRBJ2-3 | TRBV11-2 | CASTTWSDNMQYF | TGTGCCAGCACCACATGGAGCGATAATATGCAGTATTTT
NA | NA | TRBJ2-7 | TRBV28 | CASNDGMGFEEQYF | TGTGCCAGCAATGATGGAATGGGCTTCGAAGAGCAGTACTTC
TRBD2 | many | TRBJ2-1 | TRBV4-3 | CASRQTSGSYNEQFF | TGCGCCAGCAGACAAACAAGCGGGAGTTACAATGAGCAGTTCTTC
TRBD1 | many | TRBJ2-1 | TRBV25-1 | CASSEVGQGAYEQFF | TGTGCCAGCAGTGAAGTCGGACAGGGGGCCTATGAGCAGTTCTTC
NA | many | TRBJ2-7 | TRBV28 | CASSPPWGSGYNSEQYF | TGTGCCAGCAGTCCACCCTGGGGGTCAGGTTACAACTCCGAGCAGTACTTC
NA | many | TRBJ2-2 | TRBV29-1 | CSVEGGLSTGELFF | TGCAGCGTTGAAGGGGGGCTGAGCACCGGGGAGCTGTTTTTT
NA | many | TRBJ2-5 | TRBV7-9 | CASSPYQETQYF | TGTGCCAGCAGCCCGTACCAAGAGACCCAGTACTTC
NA | many | TRBJ2-7 | TRBV5-1 | CASSLDGPPETYEQYF | TGCGCCAGCAGCTTGGATGGTCCCCCGGAGACTTACGAGCAGTACTTC
NA | many | TRBJ2-3 | TRBV30 | CAWRAPGLFGDTQYF | TGTGCCTGGAGGGCCCCAGGCCTCTTCGGAGATACGCAGTATTTT
NA | NA | TRBJ1-3 | TRBV12-3/TRBV12-4 | CAGSLGRVAGDTIYF | TGTGCCGGCAGTTTGGGCAGGGTGGCGGGGGACACCATATATTTT
NA | NA | TRBJ2-2 | TRBV7-9 | CASSPATEANTGELFF | TGTGCCAGCAGCCCCGCCACGGAGGCGAACACCGGGGAGCTGTTTTTT